The clone carrying this T cell receptor (beta chain) is medium-sized in the sample. The data originate from a study of T cell responses to AZD1222 COVID-19 vaccine. Repertoires were generated with immunoSEQ multiplex PCR, while TCRdb's copy carries only in-frame clones and drops some. The profile shows about 59,000 clones, roughly 84% of them singletons. The sequenced sample was peripheral blood, obtained on day 0 of AZD1222 vaccination. This receptor was taken from an adult in good health.

CDR3 sequence: CASSIVPDNEQFF. CDR3 bases: TGTGCCAGTAGTATAGTCCCGGACAATGAGCAGTTCTTC. The chain is built from TRBV19 and TRBJ2-1; no definite D call. Deletions cut 1 base from V and 5 bases from J, with 6 bases between. This CDR3 is 13 amino acids long. The germline gives CDR1 LNHDA, CDR2 SQIVND (reference sequence). The complete variable domain, with remaining parts taken from reference TRBV19 and TRBJ2-1, reads DGGITQSPKYLFRKEGQNVTLSCEQNLNHDAMYWYRQDPGQGLRLIYYSQIVNDFQKGDIAEGYSVSREKKESFPLTVTSAQKNPTAFYLCASSIVPDNEQFFGPGTRLTVL.